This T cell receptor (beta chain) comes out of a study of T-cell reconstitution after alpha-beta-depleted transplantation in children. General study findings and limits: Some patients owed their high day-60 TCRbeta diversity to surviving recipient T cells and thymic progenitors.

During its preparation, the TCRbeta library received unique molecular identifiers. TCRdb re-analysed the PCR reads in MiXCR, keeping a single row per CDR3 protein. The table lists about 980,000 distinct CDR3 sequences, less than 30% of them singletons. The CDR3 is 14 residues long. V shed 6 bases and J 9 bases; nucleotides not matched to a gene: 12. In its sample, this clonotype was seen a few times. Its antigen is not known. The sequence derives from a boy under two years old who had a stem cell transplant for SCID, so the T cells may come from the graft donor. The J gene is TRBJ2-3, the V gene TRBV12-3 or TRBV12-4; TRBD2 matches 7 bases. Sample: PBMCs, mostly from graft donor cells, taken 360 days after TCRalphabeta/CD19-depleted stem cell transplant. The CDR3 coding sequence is TGTGCCAGCAGCGGCAGGGAGGGGCGAGACACGCAGTATTTT. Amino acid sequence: CASSGREGRDTQYF.